This TCR beta chain was observed in a study of cytomegalovirus exposure and HLA in healthy donors. This clone was found a few times. With V trimmed by 3 bases and J by 0 bases, 7 bases remained unmatched. The length of the CDR3 is 17 residues. Germline CDR1 and CDR2: PRHDT and FYEKMQ (reference sequence). PCR was performed using 60 Vbeta and 13 Jbeta primers. Original analysis: Approximately 11 million of the roughly 80 million unique TCR beta chains counted in a later analysis were shared. Profiling relied on immunoSEQ multiplex PCR, and the TCRdb table lists in-frame clones only, not all of them. For V, J and clone size, that table is used; D and trimming come from the DNA. The sample yields about 130,000 clones, about four fifths seen once.

The sample was PBMCs. The chain combines TRBV13 with TRBJ2-7, with 11 bases that match TRBD2. This TCR derives from a man under 40 in good health and CMV-seronegative. The CDR3 DNA sequence: TGTGCCAGCAGCTTCCGGCCCGGGACTAGCGGCTCCTACGAGCAGTACTTC. This gives the protein CASSFRPGTSGSYEQYF. Variable domain in full (rest from reference TRBV13 and TRBJ2-7): AAGVIQSPRHLIKEKRETATLKCYPIPRHDTVYWYQQGPGQDPQFLISFYEKMQSDKGSIPDRFSAQQFSDYHSELNMSSLELGDSALYFCASSFRPGTSGSYEQYFGPGTRLTVT.